This T cell receptor beta chain stems from a study of CD8 T cells in ankylosing spondylitis. General study findings and limits: Ankylosing spondylitis blood appeared to be characterized by a TCR beta motif of roughly eight highly homologous variants. Significantly higher representation of disease-linked clones was reported for matched ankylosing spondylitis synovial fluid.

Germline CDR1 LGHDT, CDR2 YNNKEL (reference sequence). V dropped 4 bases and J dropped 5 bases, with 18 bases sitting between them. The CDR3 loop spans 16 amino acids. To note about this clonotype: Its cognate antigen is unknown.

The TCR beta libraries were generated through quantitative 5'-RACE incorporating molecular barcodes. TCRdb passed the 5' RACE reads through MiXCR, listing each CDR3 protein once. The sample lists approximately 250,000 distinct CDR3 sequences, 20% to 30% occurring once. The sample taken for sequencing was blood, either unsorted or a sorted T cell fraction (not recorded which). This chain uses TRBV3-1 with TRBJ2-1; possibly TRBD2 for D (6 bases). This TCR was recovered from a male donor with ankylosing spondylitis or in good health (not recorded which). In DNA form, the CDR3 reads TGTGCCAGCAGCCGAAGAGCGGGCCATGGGGACAATGAGCAGTTCTTC. Translating it yields CASSRRAGHGDNEQFF.